This T cell receptor beta chain stems from a study of cytomegalovirus exposure and HLA in healthy donors (dated by TCRdb to about 2017). Context from the whole study: An earlier analysis of roughly 610 of the donors reported 276 Gb of sequence data and around 110 million unique TCR beta sequences obtained from 180 million or so T cells. Roughly 300 gigabases of sequencing data and tens of millions of unique TCR sequences were included in an early release covering about 700 HLA-typed donors. Of the 350 to 400 genotyped donors, approximately 80% fell in the genetic ancestry cluster associated with self-reported Caucasian donors. The study was designed to test whether signatures of past pathogen exposure could be identified by cataloging public T cell receptors. The T cell repertoires of 666 subjects were profiled by immunosequencing and related to cytomegalovirus serostatus. Besides the first cohort of around 670 subjects, a separate validation cohort made up of around 120 different subjects was used. To predict cytomegalovirus infection status, the study combined high-throughput TCR immunosequencing, statistical association of individual TCRs with disease status, and machine learning. To study patterns of TCR occurrence, a later analysis re-analyzed previously published TCR beta repertoires from 600 to 750 donors and added high-resolution HLA genotyping. Rather than drawing on any new phenotypic data, the later analysis identified candidate immune exposures from TCR beta sequences and the way those sequences occurred across donors. In an earlier analysis of several hundred of the donors, high-throughput TCR beta sequencing was used to judge whether each TCR beta V gene segment behaved as functional or pseudogenic. Donor age, sex, ethnicity and CMV serostatus were compiled alongside the repertoire data. Genome-wide SNP genotypes for about 60% of the roughly 670 donors were used in a later genetic analysis, which treated that subset as a discovery cohort. All discovery cohort repertoires had been generated using a single sequencing platform. Both class I and class II loci were covered by HLA typing, at four-digit resolution. Typing coverage varied by locus: roughly 620-640 donors for A, B, C, DRB1 and DQB1; approximately 520 for DQA1; some 610 for DPA1; 400 to 480 for DPB1. Because of strong linkage in the cohort, 5 or 6 DR-DQ haplotypes were treated as single units for association and clustering. Across 398 genotyped donors of the cohort, an average of approximately 220,000 unique TCR beta nucleotide sequences per donor were sequenced, and around 19% of those sequences were non-productive.

The library was prepared using the immunoSEQ multiplex PCR assay. For the multiplex PCR, a mixture combining 60 forward primers for TCR Vbeta segments and 13 reverse primers for TCR Jbeta segments was used. A multiplex PCR assay on genomic DNA amplified the CDR3 region of rearranged TCR beta genes. Amplified TCR beta libraries were sequenced as 87-base-pair reads on the Illumina HiSeq System. Per the authors' processing: Across the 500 to 750 repertoires, a later analysis counted some 80 million unique TCR beta chains, 8.5 million to 12 million of which were shared by at least two donors. To remove PCR and sequencing errors, raw reads were error-corrected and collapsed into unique sequences using a nearest-neighbor algorithm that merged closely related sequences. Alignment of CDR3 sequences to IMGT reference sequences was used to assign V, D and J gene segments. For a sequence to be retained, a match of at least six nucleotides to both a V gene segment and a J gene segment was required. Rearrangements were called productive when the CDR3 lacked stop codons and stayed in frame with V and J; all others were non-productive. CDR3 was defined according to IMGT convention as the region running from the second conserved V-encoded cysteine to the conserved J-encoded phenylalanine. The earlier analysis of roughly 590 of the donors excluded sequences that lacked an unambiguous match to a single V gene segment. An earlier analysis of a few hundred of the donors classified V segments as functional when productive rearrangements were above 56.7% and as segregating when the standard deviation between donors was above 5%. A statistical classification framework was built for diagnosing cytomegalovirus status from the catalog of TCR beta chain sequences. V and J gene assignment, in a later analysis, came from comparing TCR nucleotide sequences with IMGT/GENE-DB human TR gene sequences. In a later analysis, CDR3 sequences and most-parsimonious VDJ recombination scenarios were assigned using the TCRdist pipeline. A later analysis defined each TCR beta chain by its CDR3 amino acid sequence plus V-gene family, and excluded reads lacking a unique V-gene family. A later analysis removed over 500 highly shared, low-generation-probability nucleotide sequences to deal with suspected cross-contamination and a sequencing artifact. For each public chain, a later analysis derived a clonal expansion index from normalized ranks of inferred template counts within each repertoire. In a later analysis, generation probabilities were computed with a VDJ recombination model fitted to out-of-frame rearrangements, and the resulting probabilities were checked against IGoR. A later analysis scored TCR-TCR, TCR-HLA and TCR-CMV co-occurrence with hypergeometric tests, applying a repertoire-size bias correction to TCR pairs. A later analysis estimated false discovery rates by permuting HLA or CMV assignments 20 times. A later analysis grouped co-occurring TCRs with DBSCAN, adding TCRdist sequence similarity when clustering within HLA-allele-positive subsets. For co-occurrence clustering, repertoires with fewer than 30,000 or more than 120,000 public chains were excluded, along with five repertoires with anomalous nucleotide sharing. TCRdb stores this immuneACCESS table with in-frame sequences only. Part of the clones is absent; in the studies checked, under half of the shortfall reflects unresolved V genes, and no reason is known for the rest. V, J and clone size derive from that table, while D and trimming were established from the DNA sequence. Present in this sample are about 150,000 clones, 88% of which were seen just once. Roughly 0.5% of the sample belongs to the ten largest clones.

The cohort consisted of hundreds of healthy bone marrow donors. All cohort members were sampled while nominally healthy, although unrecorded immune exposures were likely present. The donor was CMV seronegative and belonged to the group of several hundred seronegative cohort members. A peripheral blood sample was provided by each donor, and peripheral blood mononuclear cells were used for TCR beta sequencing. Genomic DNA was extracted from the blood cell samples with the Qiagen DNeasy Blood Extraction Kit. Comment on this clone: What antigen it recognizes has not been identified. No base quality information exists; no much larger clone differs at one position.

Unmatched junction bases come to 8, with V trimmed by 6 bases and J by 4 bases. CDR1 and CDR2, per the germline V gene (reference sequence), are MNHEY and SMNVEV. The cysteine opens and the phenylalanine closes a CDR3 of 14 amino acids. Solely the CDR3 DNA is kept, with 42 bases framed from the first base. Overall results and qualifications from the work: The presence/absence analyses assumed that sequencing depth was roughly uniform across donors, and that assumption may not be true. In this cohort, only TCR beta chains were sequenced, and detectable features were limited by the absence of alpha or paired-chain data. Because counts were too low, about 15 rarely observed V segments, including chromosome 9 orphons, were left out of the earlier analysis of 587 of the donors. Most CMV-associated TCR beta chains appeared to be HLA-restricted in a later analysis, and the HLA associations seemed to be driven largely by CMV exposure. According to a later analysis, parvovirus B19, influenza, CMV and Epstein-Barr virus appeared linked to several top co-occurrence clusters. Correlated functional status among segregating V segments might reflect linkage disequilibrium, but an unknown experimental factor could not be ruled out. The classifier was reported to diagnose cytomegalovirus status with high specificity and sensitivity in both the original and validation cohorts. In a later analysis, HLA-associated TCR beta chains were found to be more clonally expanded and to have lower generation probabilities than equally common non-associated chains. V-gene and J-gene trimming of TCR beta chains was associated with a missense DCLRE1C variant in a later genetic analysis, and the association was replicated in an independent cohort. In an earlier analysis of under 600 of the donors, most TCR beta V segments were observed in productive rearrangements about 87% or about 30% of the time, broadly matching IMGT annotations. A later analysis associated some 17,000 TCR beta sequences with specific HLA alleles at a false discovery rate of 0.05. Because some donors lacked HLA typing at each locus, the association tests relied only on the typed subset. A cluster of highly shared sequence variants was judged likely to represent a technical artifact of the sequencing pipeline. Strong co-occurrence of HLA alleles, especially DR and DQ, made assigning TCR associations to individual alleles difficult. A further reported finding was that TCR beta sequences accurately predicted the HLA-A and HLA-B alleles for most subjects in the first cohort. For the cohort, immune exposure information was limited to CMV serostatus. The study gave a list of 150 to 200 TCR beta chains associated with cytomegalovirus. Some IMGT-functional V segments, including TRBV6-2 and TRBV6-3, could not be distinguished by the 87-base-pair reads and were therefore excluded. A few of the identified cytomegalovirus-associated TCR beta chains were confirmed in vitro to be specific for cytomegalovirus antigens. Compared with the approximately 700-donor mean, donors in an Asian-associated ancestry cluster had fewer N-insertions in productive TCRs, according to a later genetic analysis. Most TCR sequences were observed very rarely across donors, whereas some public TCRs were present in many individuals. The authors suggested that the approach could potentially be extended to other disease states and immunological phenotypes. In a later analysis, the rate of TCR association differed among HLA loci, with DRB1 alleles having the most associated TCRs and HLA-C alleles having the fewest.

The clonotype comes from a woman between 35 and 50 years old in good health and CMV-seronegative. Sequenced input: PBMCs. Recombination joined TRBV27 with TRBJ2-7, and TRBD1 matches 8 of the central bases. CDR3 loop: CASRQTGAGYEQYF. The DNA sequence follows: TGTGCCAGCAGGCAGACAGGGGCGGGATACGAGCAGTACTTC.